This T cell receptor beta chain was recorded in a study of T cell changes during pregnancy in multiple sclerosis. TCRdb's table, derived via immunoSEQ multiplex PCR, lists solely in-frame clones and lacks some. The sample comprises about 40,000 clones, 85% to 95% of which are singletons, and around 0.78% rests with the top ten. Germline-derived CDR1 and CDR2 are SGDLS and YYNGEE. CDR3 length equals 15 residues. The germline V and J ends were trimmed by 4 bases and 0 bases, with 11 bases remaining between them. The rearrangement links TRBV9 to TRBJ1-3; D ambiguous. This sequence was found in a female donor with multiple sclerosis, enrolled in a pregnancy study. Sequenced material: CD4+ T cells from peripheral blood mononuclear cells, taken before pregnancy. The CDR3 coding sequence is TGTGCCAGCAGCCCCCTAGAGATCTCTGGAAACACCATATATTTT. It is translated as CASSPLEISGNTIYF.